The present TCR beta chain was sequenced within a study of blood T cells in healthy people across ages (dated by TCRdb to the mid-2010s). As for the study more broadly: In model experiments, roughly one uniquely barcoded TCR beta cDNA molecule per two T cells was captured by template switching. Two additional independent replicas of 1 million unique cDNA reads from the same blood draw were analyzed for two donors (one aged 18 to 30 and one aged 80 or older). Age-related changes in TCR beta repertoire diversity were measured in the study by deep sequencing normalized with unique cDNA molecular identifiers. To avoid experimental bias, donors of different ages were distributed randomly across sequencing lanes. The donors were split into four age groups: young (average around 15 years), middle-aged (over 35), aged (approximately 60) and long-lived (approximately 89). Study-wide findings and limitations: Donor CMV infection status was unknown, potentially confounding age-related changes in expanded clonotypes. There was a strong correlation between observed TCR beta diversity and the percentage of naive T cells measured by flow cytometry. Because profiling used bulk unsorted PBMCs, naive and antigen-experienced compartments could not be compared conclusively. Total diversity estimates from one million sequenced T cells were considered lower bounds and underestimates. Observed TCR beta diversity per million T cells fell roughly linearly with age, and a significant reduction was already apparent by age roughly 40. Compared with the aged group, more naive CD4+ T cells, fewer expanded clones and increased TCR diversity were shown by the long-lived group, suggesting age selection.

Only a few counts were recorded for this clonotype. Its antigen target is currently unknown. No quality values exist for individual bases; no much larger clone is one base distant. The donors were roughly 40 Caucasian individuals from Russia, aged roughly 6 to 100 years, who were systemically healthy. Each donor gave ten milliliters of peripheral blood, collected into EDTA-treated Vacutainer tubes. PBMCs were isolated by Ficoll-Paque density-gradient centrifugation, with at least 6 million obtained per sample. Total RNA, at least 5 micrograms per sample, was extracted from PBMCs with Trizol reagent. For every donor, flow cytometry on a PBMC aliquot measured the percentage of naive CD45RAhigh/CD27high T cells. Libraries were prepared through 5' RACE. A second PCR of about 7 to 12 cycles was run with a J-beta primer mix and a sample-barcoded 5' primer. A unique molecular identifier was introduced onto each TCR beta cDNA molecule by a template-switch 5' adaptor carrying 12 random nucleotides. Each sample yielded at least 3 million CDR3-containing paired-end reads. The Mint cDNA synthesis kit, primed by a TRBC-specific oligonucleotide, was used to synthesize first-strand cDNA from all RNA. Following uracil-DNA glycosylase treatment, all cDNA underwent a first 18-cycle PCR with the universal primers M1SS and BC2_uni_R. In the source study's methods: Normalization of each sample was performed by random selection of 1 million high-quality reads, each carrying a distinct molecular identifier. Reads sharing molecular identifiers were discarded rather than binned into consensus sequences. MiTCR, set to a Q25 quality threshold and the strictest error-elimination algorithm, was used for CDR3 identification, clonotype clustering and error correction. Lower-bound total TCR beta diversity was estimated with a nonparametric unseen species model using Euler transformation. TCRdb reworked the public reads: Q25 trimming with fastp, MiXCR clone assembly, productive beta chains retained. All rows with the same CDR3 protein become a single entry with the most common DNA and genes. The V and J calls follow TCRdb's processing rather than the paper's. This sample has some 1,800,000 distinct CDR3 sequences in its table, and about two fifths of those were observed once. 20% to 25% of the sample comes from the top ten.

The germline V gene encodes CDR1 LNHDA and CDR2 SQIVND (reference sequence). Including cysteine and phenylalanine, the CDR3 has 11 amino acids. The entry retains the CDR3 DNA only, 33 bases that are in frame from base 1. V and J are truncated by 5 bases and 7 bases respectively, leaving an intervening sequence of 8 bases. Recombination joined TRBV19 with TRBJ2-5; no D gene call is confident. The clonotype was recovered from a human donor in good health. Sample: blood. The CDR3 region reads CASSSPGTQYF. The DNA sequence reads TGTGCCAGTAGTTCCCCCGGGACCCAGTACTTC.